Listed below are T cell receptor beta chains from one sample, sequenced in a study of blood T cell repertoires in COVID-19. Measured with immunoSEQ multiplex PCR; TCRdb has only the in-frame clones, and not every one. The sample holds roughly 350,000 clones, roughly 90% seen once. The material sequenced was peripheral blood. The origin of the receptors is a woman in her 50s with active or convalescent COVID-19. Both conserved end residues are part of each CDR3. A D gene is named only where the DNA matches it firmly. Some rows have no size entry. The others give once, few or many, or a class for an expanded clone.

j_call: TRBJ1-6
clone_size: NA
v_call: TRBV27
cdr3_length: 17
d_call: TRBD1
cdr3_nt: TGTGCCAGCAGTTTATTCCCCCGGGACAGGGGCAATTCACCCCTCCACTTT
cdr3_aa: CASSLFPRDRGNSPLHF

j_call: TRBJ1-4
clone_size: NA
v_call: TRBV4-2
cdr3_length: 15
d_call: NA
cdr3_nt: TGTGCCAGCAGCCAAGACGGGGGTGTGGGGGAAAAACTGTTTTTT
cdr3_aa: CASSQDGGVGEKLFF

j_call: TRBJ2-2
clone_size: NA
v_call: TRBV18
cdr3_length: 13
d_call: TRBD1
cdr3_nt: TGTGCCAGCTCATCACAGGGGGCCGGGGAGCTGTTTTTT
cdr3_aa: CASSSQGAGELFF

j_call: TRBJ2-1
clone_size: NA
v_call: TRBV7-2
cdr3_length: 14
d_call: TRBD2
cdr3_nt: TGTGCCAGCAGTTCTAGCGGGCGTTACAATGAGCAGTTCTTC
cdr3_aa: CASSSSGRYNEQFF

j_call: TRBJ2-3
clone_size: NA
v_call: TRBV12-5
cdr3_length: 16
d_call: TRBD2
cdr3_nt: TGTGCTAGTGGTTCCAACTACTGGGGGGGGACAGATACGCAGTATTTT
cdr3_aa: CASGSNYWGGTDTQYF

j_call: TRBJ1-4
clone_size: NA
v_call: TRBV19
cdr3_length: 15
d_call: NA
cdr3_nt: TGTGCCAGTAGCCGAACCGCCGGGGCTAATGAAAAACTGTTTTTT
cdr3_aa: CASSRTAGANEKLFF

j_call: TRBJ2-5
clone_size: once
v_call: TRBV4-3
cdr3_length: 16
d_call: NA
cdr3_nt: TGCGCCAGCAGCCAAGATCGGGCTTGGGGAGGAGAGACCCAGTACTTC
cdr3_aa: CASSQDRAWGGETQYF

j_call: TRBJ2-5
clone_size: NA
v_call: TRBV25-1
cdr3_length: 13
d_call: NA
cdr3_nt: TGTGCCAGTCAGGACTGGGTTGAAGAGACCCAGTACTTC
cdr3_aa: CASQDWVEETQYF

j_call: TRBJ1-4
clone_size: NA
v_call: TRBV4-2
cdr3_length: 15
d_call: NA
cdr3_nt: TGTGCCAGCAGCCAAGATTTCGGGGAAAGTGAAAAACTGTTTTTT
cdr3_aa: CASSQDFGESEKLFF

j_call: TRBJ2-4
clone_size: NA
v_call: TRBV28
cdr3_length: 18
d_call: NA
cdr3_nt: TGTGCCAGCAGCCCTCCGGGTTTGGGGGCAATAGCCAAAAACATTCAGTACTTC
cdr3_aa: CASSPPGLGAIAKNIQYF

j_call: TRBJ2-1
clone_size: NA
v_call: TRBV19
cdr3_length: 19
d_call: NA
cdr3_nt: TGTGCCAGTAGTATAGCAGGGGCGGGAGAGGCTGGATTTACCAATGAGCAGTTCTTC
cdr3_aa: CASSIAGAGEAGFTNEQFF

j_call: TRBJ1-2
clone_size: NA
v_call: TRBV3-1/TRBV3-2
cdr3_length: 15
d_call: TRBD1
cdr3_nt: TGTGCCAGCAGCCAAGATATTGACAGGGCTCATGGCTACACCTTC
cdr3_aa: CASSQDIDRAHGYTF

j_call: TRBJ1-2
clone_size: NA
v_call: TRBV7-2
cdr3_length: 15
d_call: TRBD1
cdr3_nt: TGTGCCAGCAGCTTAGGGCGACAGGGGGGATATGGCTACACCTTC
cdr3_aa: CASSLGRQGGYGYTF

j_call: TRBJ2-1
clone_size: NA
v_call: TRBV12-5
cdr3_length: 14
d_call: NA
cdr3_nt: TGTGCTAGTGTCCCGGGACAAGCCTACAATGAGCAGTTCTTC
cdr3_aa: CASVPGQAYNEQFF

j_call: TRBJ1-5
clone_size: NA
v_call: TRBV7-8
cdr3_length: 16
d_call: TRBD1
cdr3_nt: TGTGCCAGCAGCTTAGGGGGGACAGGGGTGGGTCAGCCCCAGCATTTT
cdr3_aa: CASSLGGTGVGQPQHF

j_call: TRBJ1-1
clone_size: once
v_call: TRBV3-1/TRBV3-2
cdr3_length: 14
d_call: NA
cdr3_nt: TGTGCCAGCAGCCAGAATAGGGGTGACACTGAAGCTTTCTTT
cdr3_aa: CASSQNRGDTEAFF

j_call: TRBJ2-2
clone_size: NA
v_call: TRBV5-1
cdr3_length: 15
d_call: TRBD1
cdr3_nt: TGCGCCAGCAGCTTGGACAGGGGTAGGGCCGGGGAGCTGTTTTTT
cdr3_aa: CASSLDRGRAGELFF

j_call: TRBJ1-2
clone_size: NA
v_call: TRBV4-1
cdr3_length: 17
d_call: NA
cdr3_nt: TGCGCCAGCAGCCAAGATTATAGTGCAGGAATTTTGATAGGCTACACCTTC
cdr3_aa: CASSQDYSAGILIGYTF

j_call: TRBJ1-1
clone_size: NA
v_call: TRBV6-1
cdr3_length: 13
d_call: NA
cdr3_nt: TGTGCCAGCAGTGAGATTAAGGGGGACAAAGCTTTCTTT
cdr3_aa: CASSEIKGDKAFF

j_call: TRBJ2-1
clone_size: NA
v_call: TRBV7-2
cdr3_length: 16
d_call: NA
cdr3_nt: TGTGCCAGCAGCTTATCTTCCAGCAAGAAAGCGGGTGAGCAGTTCTTC
cdr3_aa: CASSLSSSKKAGEQFF

j_call: TRBJ2-1
clone_size: NA
v_call: TRBV15
cdr3_length: 15
d_call: TRBD2
cdr3_nt: TGTGCCACCAGCACGACTAGCGGGGCTCACAATGAGCAGTTCTTC
cdr3_aa: CATSTTSGAHNEQFF

j_call: TRBJ1-2
clone_size: NA
v_call: TRBV6-5
cdr3_length: 13
d_call: NA
cdr3_nt: TGTGCCAGCAGTTCTTCAGGGAACTATGGCTACACCTTC
cdr3_aa: CASSSSGNYGYTF

j_call: TRBJ2-1
clone_size: NA
v_call: TRBV12-3/TRBV12-4
cdr3_length: 12
d_call: NA
cdr3_nt: TGTGCCAGCAGTTTTCCTTCGAATGAGCAGTTCTTC
cdr3_aa: CASSFPSNEQFF

j_call: TRBJ1-2
clone_size: NA
v_call: TRBV5-8
cdr3_length: 13
d_call: NA
cdr3_nt: TGTGCCAGCAGCTTGACAGGGTCCACTGGCTACACCTTC
cdr3_aa: CASSLTGSTGYTF

j_call: TRBJ2-4
clone_size: once
v_call: TRBV7-2
cdr3_length: 15
d_call: TRBD2
cdr3_nt: TGTGCCAGCAGCTTAGAAACTAGCGGGTGGAACATTCAGTACTTC
cdr3_aa: CASSLETSGWNIQYF

j_call: TRBJ2-1
clone_size: NA
v_call: TRBV9
cdr3_length: 16
d_call: NA
cdr3_nt: TGTGCCAGCAGCCCCCCGCCAGGGGCCTCCTACAATGAGCAGTTCTTC
cdr3_aa: CASSPPPGASYNEQFF

j_call: TRBJ1-2
clone_size: NA
v_call: TRBV12-5
cdr3_length: 16
d_call: TRBD1
cdr3_nt: TGTGCTAGTGGTTTAGAAAAAGGACAGGGAATATATGGCTACACCTTC
cdr3_aa: CASGLEKGQGIYGYTF

j_call: TRBJ1-6
clone_size: NA
v_call: TRBV6-5
cdr3_length: 14
d_call: TRBD1
cdr3_nt: TGTGCCAGCAGACAAACAGGGGCCAATTCACCCCTCCACTTT
cdr3_aa: CASRQTGANSPLHF

j_call: TRBJ1-1
clone_size: NA
v_call: TRBV7-8
cdr3_length: 17
d_call: NA
cdr3_nt: TGTGCCAGCAGCTTAGATCCCACTACAGGGTTAAACACTGAAGCTTTCTTT
cdr3_aa: CASSLDPTTGLNTEAFF

j_call: TRBJ2-2
clone_size: few
v_call: TRBV5-1
cdr3_length: 17
d_call: NA
cdr3_nt: TGCGCCAGCAGCTTGGGGAGCACAGGAGGGATGGCCGGGGAGCTGTTTTTT
cdr3_aa: CASSLGSTGGMAGELFF

j_call: TRBJ1-2
clone_size: NA
v_call: TRBV7-8
cdr3_length: 17
d_call: TRBD1
cdr3_nt: TGTGCCAGCAGCTTAAGGGAGACAGGGGGCAACAAGGATGGCTACACCTTC
cdr3_aa: CASSLRETGGNKDGYTF

j_call: TRBJ2-7
clone_size: NA
v_call: TRBV7-2
cdr3_length: 14
d_call: TRBD2
cdr3_nt: TGTGCCAGCAGCCCGGGACTAGCGGAGAGTGGGCAGTACTTC
cdr3_aa: CASSPGLAESGQYF

j_call: TRBJ1-1
clone_size: NA
v_call: TRBV2
cdr3_length: 14
d_call: TRBD1
cdr3_nt: TGTGCCAGCAGAGAGGACAGGGTGAACACTGAAGCTTTCTTT
cdr3_aa: CASREDRVNTEAFF

j_call: TRBJ1-5
clone_size: NA
v_call: TRBV2
cdr3_length: 15
d_call: TRBD1
cdr3_nt: TGTGCCAGCAGTGCCCGTGGACAGGGGACTCAGCCCCAGCATTTT
cdr3_aa: CASSARGQGTQPQHF

j_call: TRBJ2-7
clone_size: NA
v_call: TRBV30
cdr3_length: 15
d_call: NA
cdr3_nt: TGTGCCTGGAGTGTACTGCGGGCTCGGGCCGGCGAGCAGTACTTC
cdr3_aa: CAWSVLRARAGEQYF

j_call: TRBJ1-1
clone_size: NA
v_call: TRBV19
cdr3_length: 16
d_call: TRBD1
cdr3_nt: TGTGCCAGTAGTATTTCGGGCAGGGGGGCGAACACTGAAGCTTTCTTT
cdr3_aa: CASSISGRGANTEAFF

j_call: TRBJ2-1
clone_size: NA
v_call: TRBV14
cdr3_length: 14
d_call: NA
cdr3_nt: TGTGCCAGCAGCCGTCCGAGCTCCTACAATGAGCAGTTCTTC
cdr3_aa: CASSRPSSYNEQFF

j_call: TRBJ2-7
clone_size: NA
v_call: TRBV19
cdr3_length: 14
d_call: NA
cdr3_nt: TGTGCCAGTAGTATCCGGGAGCAACTCCGGGAGCAGTACTTC
cdr3_aa: CASSIREQLREQYF

j_call: TRBJ2-2
clone_size: NA
v_call: TRBV7-6
cdr3_length: 17
d_call: TRBD1
cdr3_nt: TGTGCCAGCAGCTTAAAAGCGTCGACAGGGTTAACCGGGGAGCTGTTTTTT
cdr3_aa: CASSLKASTGLTGELFF

j_call: TRBJ1-1
clone_size: NA
v_call: TRBV29-1
cdr3_length: 12
d_call: TRBD1
cdr3_nt: TGCAGCGGCCTCAGGGGGCTAAATGAAGCTTTCTTT
cdr3_aa: CSGLRGLNEAFF

j_call: TRBJ2-3
clone_size: NA
v_call: TRBV5-1
cdr3_length: 14
d_call: NA
cdr3_nt: TGCGCCAGCAGCTTGTGGGGGCTCACAGATACGCAGTATTTT
cdr3_aa: CASSLWGLTDTQYF

j_call: TRBJ2-7
clone_size: NA
v_call: TRBV28
cdr3_length: 14
d_call: NA
cdr3_nt: TGTGCCAGCAGCCTCCTCAACCCTCCTACGAGGCAGTACTTC
cdr3_aa: CASSLLNPPTRQYF